Here is one T cell receptor beta chain with its context. There are many counts of this clonotype. The antigen it recognizes is unknown. Base qualities are not at hand, and no much larger clone is one base apart. This specimen belongs to a study of CD8 T cells in ankylosing spondylitis (dated by TCRdb to between 2016 and 2019). At the level of the whole study: The study set out to find disease-linked TCR variants by profiling T cell receptor beta repertoires in ankylosing spondylitis patients and healthy donors. In total, the full study cohort was made up of roughly 110 healthy donors and 25 to 30 ankylosing spondylitis patients. Samples of peripheral blood were taken, and for ankylosing spondylitis patients, synovial fluid was collected as well. What the work shows at the level of the full study, not this receptor alone: A CD8+ phenotype was shown by the disease-linked clones, which were found at relatively low frequencies in peripheral blood. Some motif variants had previously been reported in the synovial fluid and blood of reactive arthritis patients, which suggests shared mechanisms of disease initiation. Significant enrichment of the disease-linked clones was reported in matched synovial fluid samples from ankylosing spondylitis patients. Blood from ankylosing spondylitis patients appeared to be characterized by a TCR beta motif made up of under ten highly homologous amino acid variants.

The germline V gene yields SGDLS for CDR1 and YYNGEE for CDR2. V is trimmed back by 2 bases and J by 3 bases, and the junction contains 7 bases that no gene match accounts for. The CDR3, from cysteine to phenylalanine, totals 16 residues. Just CDR3 DNA is preserved here, 48 bases in frame from base 1. The sequencing machine was an Illumina HiSeq 2500. Quantitative 5'-RACE with molecular barcodes was used to prepare TCR beta libraries. Per the original workflow: To identify disease-linked TCR variants, a new computational method was used, one built on a probabilistic model of VDJ rearrangement. TCRdb reran the public reads through fastp at Q25 and MiXCR, keeping productive beta chains. Rows with a matching CDR3 protein are joined into one entry that keeps the most common DNA and genes. These V and J calls derive from TCRdb rather than the authors' analysis. The sample table records 200,000 to 250,000 distinct CDR3 sequences; around 10% of these occur just once. The ten largest clones take up less than 8% of the sample.

Sequenced sample: blood, either unsorted or a sorted T cell fraction (not recorded which). The V and J segments used are TRBV9 and TRBJ2-3, and TRBD2 aligns with 9 junction nucleotides. The source of this sequence is a male donor with ankylosing spondylitis or in good health (not recorded which). The CDR3 here reads CASSVRGGLATDTQYF. Read as DNA, the sequence is TGTGCCAGCAGCGTCCGGGGGGGACTAGCAACAGATACGCAGTATTTT.